This T cell receptor (beta chain) was sequenced in a study of blood T cell repertoires in COVID-19. Study at large: Samples representing acute and convalescent COVID-19 were sourced from the United States, Italy and Spain. In each case, the material was cDNA or gDNA derived from T cells, B-cell-depleted T cells, or PBMCs.

V was clipped by 4 bases and J by 1 base, with 7 bases between them. Germline assignment: CDR1 SQVTM and CDR2 ANQGSEA. The CDR3 spans 12 residues. Under the authors' procedure: It was from reference gene primer amplification that nucleated cell counts were estimated. Here immunoSEQ multiplex PCR was the method, and the copy in TCRdb shows in-frame clones only, minus some. Clone size and the V and J calls come from that table; the DNA yielded D and trimming. The sample lists tens of thousands of clones, 70% to 85% occurring once. This TCR was sampled from a man aged 45-65 years with acute or convalescent COVID-19. The chain combines TRBV29-1 with TRBJ1-2, with unresolved D. The material sequenced was peripheral blood. CDR3 amino acids: CSVVEGNYGYTF. The CDR3 nucleotides are TGCAGCGTTGTGGAGGGTAACTATGGCTACACCTTC. The full variable domain, completed using reference TRBV29-1 and TRBJ1-2, is SAVISQKPSRDICQRGTSLTIQCQVDSQVTMMFWYRQQPGQSLTLIATANQGSEATYESGFVIDKFPISRPNLTFSTLTVSNMSPEDSSIYLCSVVEGNYGYTFGSGTRLTVV.